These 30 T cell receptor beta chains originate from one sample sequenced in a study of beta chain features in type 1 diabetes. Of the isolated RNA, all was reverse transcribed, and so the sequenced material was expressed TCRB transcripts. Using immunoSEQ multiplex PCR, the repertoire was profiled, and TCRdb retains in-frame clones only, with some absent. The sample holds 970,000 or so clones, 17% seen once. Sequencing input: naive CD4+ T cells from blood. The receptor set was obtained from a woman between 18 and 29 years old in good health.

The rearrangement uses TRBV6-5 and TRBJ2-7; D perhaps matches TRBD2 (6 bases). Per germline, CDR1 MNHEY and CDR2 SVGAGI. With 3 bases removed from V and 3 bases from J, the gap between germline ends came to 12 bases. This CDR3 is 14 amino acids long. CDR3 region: CASSYGSAGYEQYF. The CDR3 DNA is TGTGCCAGCAGTTATGGGTCAGCGGGCTACGAGCAGTACTTC.

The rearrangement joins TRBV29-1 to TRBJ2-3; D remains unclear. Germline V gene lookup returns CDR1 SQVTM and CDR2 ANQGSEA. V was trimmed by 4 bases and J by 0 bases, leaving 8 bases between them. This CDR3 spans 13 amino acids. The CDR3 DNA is TGCAGCGTTGTGGCAGCTAGCACAGATACGCAGTATTTT. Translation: CSVVAASTDTQYF.

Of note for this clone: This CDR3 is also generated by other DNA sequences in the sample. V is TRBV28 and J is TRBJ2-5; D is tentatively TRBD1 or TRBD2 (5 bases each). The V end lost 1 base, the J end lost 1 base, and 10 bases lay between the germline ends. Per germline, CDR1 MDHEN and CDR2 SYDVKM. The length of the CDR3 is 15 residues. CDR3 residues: CASSLLGTPQETQYF. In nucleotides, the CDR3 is TGTGCCAGCAGTTTATTGGGGACCCCCCAAGAGACCCAGTACTTC. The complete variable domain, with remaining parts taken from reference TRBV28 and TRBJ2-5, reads DVKVTQSSRYLVKRTGEKVFLECVQDMDHENMFWYRQDPGLGLRLIYFSYDVKMKEKGDIPEGYSVSREKKERFSLILESASTNQTSMYLCASSLLGTPQETQYFGPGTRLLVL.

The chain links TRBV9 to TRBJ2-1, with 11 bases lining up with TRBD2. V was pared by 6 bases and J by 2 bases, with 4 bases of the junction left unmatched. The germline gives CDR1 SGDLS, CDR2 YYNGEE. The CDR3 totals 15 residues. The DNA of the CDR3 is TGTGCCAGCAATCCGGGACTAGCGGCCTACAATGAGCAGTTCTTC. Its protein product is CASNPGLAAYNEQFF.

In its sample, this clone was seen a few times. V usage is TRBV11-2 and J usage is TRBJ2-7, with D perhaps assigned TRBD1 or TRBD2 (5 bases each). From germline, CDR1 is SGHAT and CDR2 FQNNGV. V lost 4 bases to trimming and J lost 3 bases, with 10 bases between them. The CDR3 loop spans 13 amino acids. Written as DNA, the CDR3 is TGTGCCAGCAGCTGGGACCGACGCTACGAGCAGTACTTC. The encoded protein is CASSWDRRYEQYF.

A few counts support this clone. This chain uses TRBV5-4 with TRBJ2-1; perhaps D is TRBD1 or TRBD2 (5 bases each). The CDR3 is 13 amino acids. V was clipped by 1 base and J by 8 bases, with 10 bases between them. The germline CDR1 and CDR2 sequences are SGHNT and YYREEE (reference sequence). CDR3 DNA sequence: TGTGCCAGCAGCTTGCGGGTGGGGGATGAGCAGTTCTTC. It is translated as CASSLRVGDEQFF.

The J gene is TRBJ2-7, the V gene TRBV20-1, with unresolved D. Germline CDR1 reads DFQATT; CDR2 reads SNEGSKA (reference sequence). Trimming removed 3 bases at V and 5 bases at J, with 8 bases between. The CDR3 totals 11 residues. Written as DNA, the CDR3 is TGCAGTGCTAGGCCCAGGAACGAGCAGTACTTC. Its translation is CSARPRNEQYF.

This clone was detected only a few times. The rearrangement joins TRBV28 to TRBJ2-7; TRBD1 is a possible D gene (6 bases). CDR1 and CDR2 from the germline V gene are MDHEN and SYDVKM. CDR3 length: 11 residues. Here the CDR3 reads CGTASSYEQYF. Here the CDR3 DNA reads TGTGGGACAGCTTCCTCCTACGAGCAGTACTTC.

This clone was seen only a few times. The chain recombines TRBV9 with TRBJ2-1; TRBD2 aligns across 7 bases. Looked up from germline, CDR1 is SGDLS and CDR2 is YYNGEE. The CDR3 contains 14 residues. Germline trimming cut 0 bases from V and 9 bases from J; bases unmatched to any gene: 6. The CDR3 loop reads CASSVGSPSGEQFF. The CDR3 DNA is TGTGCCAGCAGCGTAGGGTCCCCTAGCGGTGAGCAGTTCTTC.

The CDR3 DNA reads TGCAGCGTGGCCCCGAAAGGGGGTAGCACAGATACGCAGTATTTT. Translated: CSVAPKGGSTDTQYF. The chain is built from TRBV29-1 and TRBJ2-3; the D gene is possibly TRBD1 (6 bases). Germline V gene lookup returns CDR1 SQVTM and CDR2 ANQGSEA. The CDR3 totals 15 residues. Trimming took off 6 bases at V and 0 bases at J, with 16 bases between the two ends.

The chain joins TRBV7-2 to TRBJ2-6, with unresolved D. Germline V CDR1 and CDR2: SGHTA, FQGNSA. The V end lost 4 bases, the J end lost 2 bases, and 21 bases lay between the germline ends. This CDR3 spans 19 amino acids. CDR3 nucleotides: TGTGCCAGCAGCTCTCGCAACACCGTCAATACCGCTGGGGCCAACGTCCTGACTTTC. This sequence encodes CASSSRNTVNTAGANVLTF.

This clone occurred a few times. CDR3 sequence: CAISGGKTTGANVLTF. The CDR3 bases are TGTGCCATCTCTGGGGGGAAAACCACTGGGGCCAACGTCCTGACTTTC. The chain employs TRBV10-3 and TRBJ2-6; D is perhaps TRBD2 (6 bases). Trimming removed 8 bases from V and 2 bases from J, with 16 bases in between. This CDR3 region has 16 residues. CDR1 and CDR2 (germline): ENHRY, SYGVKD.

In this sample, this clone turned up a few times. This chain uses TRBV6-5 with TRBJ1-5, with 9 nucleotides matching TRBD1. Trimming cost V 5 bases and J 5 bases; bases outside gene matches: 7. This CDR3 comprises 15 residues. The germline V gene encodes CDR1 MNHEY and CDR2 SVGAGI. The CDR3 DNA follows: TGTGCCAGCAGTGTCCGGGACAGGGTCCATCAGCCCCAGCATTTT. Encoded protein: CASSVRDRVHQPQHF.

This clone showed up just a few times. This chain's CDR3 is CASSQDLFGGVSGAFF. CDR3 in DNA: TGTGCCAGCAGCCAAGATCTCTTCGGGGGGGTCTCAGGAGCTTTCTTT. The V gene is TRBV4-2, the J gene TRBJ1-1, with D perhaps matching TRBD1 (5 bases). V shed 0 bases and J shed 10 bases, with 21 bases lying between them. Germline V CDR1 and CDR2: LGHNA, YNFKEQ. The CDR3 consists of 16 residues.

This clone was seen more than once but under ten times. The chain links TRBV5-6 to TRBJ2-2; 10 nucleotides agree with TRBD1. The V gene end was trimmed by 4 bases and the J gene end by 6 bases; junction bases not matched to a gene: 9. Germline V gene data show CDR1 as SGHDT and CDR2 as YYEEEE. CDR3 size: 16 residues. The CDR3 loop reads CASSPQDRGEAGELFF. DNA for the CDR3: TGTGCCAGCAGCCCCCAGGACAGGGGGGAGGCCGGGGAGCTGTTTTTT.

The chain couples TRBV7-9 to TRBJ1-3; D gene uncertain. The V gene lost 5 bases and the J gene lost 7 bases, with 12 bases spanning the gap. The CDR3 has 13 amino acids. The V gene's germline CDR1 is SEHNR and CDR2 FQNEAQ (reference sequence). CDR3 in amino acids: CASSRTGSNTIYF. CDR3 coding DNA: TGTGCCAGCAGCCGGACGGGCTCGAACACCATATATTTT.

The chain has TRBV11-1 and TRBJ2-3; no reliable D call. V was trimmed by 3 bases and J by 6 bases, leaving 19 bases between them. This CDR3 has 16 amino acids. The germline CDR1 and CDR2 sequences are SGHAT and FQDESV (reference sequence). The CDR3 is CASSFYIRPKVDTQYF. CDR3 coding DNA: TGTGCCAGCAGCTTCTACATCAGACCGAAGGTGGATACGCAGTATTTT.

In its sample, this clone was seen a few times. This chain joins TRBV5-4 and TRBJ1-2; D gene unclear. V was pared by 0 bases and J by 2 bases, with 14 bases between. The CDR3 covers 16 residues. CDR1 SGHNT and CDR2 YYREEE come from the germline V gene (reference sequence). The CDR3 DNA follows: TGTGCCAGCAGCTTGGCGCGACAATCTGGGAACTATGGCTACACCTTC. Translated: CASSLARQSGNYGYTF.

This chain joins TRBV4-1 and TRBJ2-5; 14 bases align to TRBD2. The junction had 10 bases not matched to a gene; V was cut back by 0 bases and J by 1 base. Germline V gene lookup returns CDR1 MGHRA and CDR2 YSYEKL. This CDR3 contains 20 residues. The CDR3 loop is CASSQEPPRTSGRPQETQYF. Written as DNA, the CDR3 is TGCGCCAGCAGCCAAGAACCCCCAAGGACTAGCGGGAGGCCCCAAGAGACCCAGTACTTC.

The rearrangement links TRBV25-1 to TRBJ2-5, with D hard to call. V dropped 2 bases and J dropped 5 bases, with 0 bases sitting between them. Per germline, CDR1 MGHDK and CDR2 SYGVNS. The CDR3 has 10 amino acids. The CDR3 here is CASSEETQYF. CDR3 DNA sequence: TGTGCCAGCAGTGAAGAGACCCAGTACTTC.

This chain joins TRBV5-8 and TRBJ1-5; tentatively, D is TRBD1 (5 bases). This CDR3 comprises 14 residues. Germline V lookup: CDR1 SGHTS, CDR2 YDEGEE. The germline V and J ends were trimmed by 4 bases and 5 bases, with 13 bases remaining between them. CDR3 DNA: TGTGCCAGCAGCGATGGTGGGACCTATCAGCCCCAGCATTTT. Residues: CASSDGGTYQPQHF. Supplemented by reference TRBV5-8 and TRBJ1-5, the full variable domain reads EAGVTQSPTHLIKTRGQQATLRCSPISGHTSVYWYQQALGLGLQFLLWYDEGEERNRGNFPPRFSGRQFPNYSSELNVNALELEDSALYLCASSDGGTYQPQHFGDGTRLSIL.

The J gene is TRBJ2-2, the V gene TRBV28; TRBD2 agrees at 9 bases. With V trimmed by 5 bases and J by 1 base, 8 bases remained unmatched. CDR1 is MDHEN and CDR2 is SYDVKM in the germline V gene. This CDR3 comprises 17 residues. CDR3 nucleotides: TGTGCCAGCAGTCCATCCGATAGCGGGAGGAACACCGGGGAGCTGTTTTTT. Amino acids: CASSPSDSGRNTGELFF. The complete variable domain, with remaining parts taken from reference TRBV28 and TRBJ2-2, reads DVKVTQSSRYLVKRTGEKVFLECVQDMDHENMFWYRQDPGLGLRLIYFSYDVKMKEKGDIPEGYSVSREKKERFSLILESASTNQTSMYLCASSPSDSGRNTGELFFGEGSRLTVL.

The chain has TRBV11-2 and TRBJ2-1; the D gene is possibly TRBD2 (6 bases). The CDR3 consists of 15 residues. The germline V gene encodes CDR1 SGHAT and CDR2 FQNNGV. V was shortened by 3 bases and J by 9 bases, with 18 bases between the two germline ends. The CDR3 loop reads CASSFAGTAVGEQFF. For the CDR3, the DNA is TGTGCCAGCAGCTTCGCGGGGACGGCAGTGGGTGAGCAGTTCTTC.

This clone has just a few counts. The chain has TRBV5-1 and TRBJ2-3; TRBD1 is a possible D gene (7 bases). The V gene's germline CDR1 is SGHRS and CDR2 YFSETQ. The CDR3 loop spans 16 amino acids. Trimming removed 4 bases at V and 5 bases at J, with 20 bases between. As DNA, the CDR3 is TGCGCCAGCAGCCCCGCCGGGGGAGCAGGGGGAGATACGCAGTATTTT. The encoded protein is CASSPAGGAGGDTQYF.

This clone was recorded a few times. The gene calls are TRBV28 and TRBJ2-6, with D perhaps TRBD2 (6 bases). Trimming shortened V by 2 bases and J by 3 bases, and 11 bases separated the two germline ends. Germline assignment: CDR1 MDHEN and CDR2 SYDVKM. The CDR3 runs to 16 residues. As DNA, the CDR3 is TGTGCCAGCAGTTTAGCGCGGGGCGGTGGGGCCAACGTCCTGACTTTC. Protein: CASSLARGGGANVLTF.

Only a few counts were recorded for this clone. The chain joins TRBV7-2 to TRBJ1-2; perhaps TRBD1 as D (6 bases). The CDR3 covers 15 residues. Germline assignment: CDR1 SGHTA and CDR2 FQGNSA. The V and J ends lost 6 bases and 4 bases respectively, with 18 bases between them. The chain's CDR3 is CASSQATGVFYGYTF. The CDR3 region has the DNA TGTGCCAGCAGTCAAGCGACAGGTGTGTTCTATGGCTACACCTTC.

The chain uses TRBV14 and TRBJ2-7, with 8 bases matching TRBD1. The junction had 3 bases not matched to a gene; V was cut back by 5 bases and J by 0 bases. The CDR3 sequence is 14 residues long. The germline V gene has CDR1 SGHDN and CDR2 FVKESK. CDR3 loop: CASSAGTGSYEQYF. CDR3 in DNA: TGTGCCAGCAGCGCCGGGACAGGCTCCTACGAGCAGTACTTC.

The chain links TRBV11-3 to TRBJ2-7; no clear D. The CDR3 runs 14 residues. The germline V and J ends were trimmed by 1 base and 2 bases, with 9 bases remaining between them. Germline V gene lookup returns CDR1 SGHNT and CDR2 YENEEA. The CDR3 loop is CASSLGGDTYEQYF. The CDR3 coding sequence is TGTGCCAGCAGCTTAGGCGGCGACACCTACGAGCAGTACTTC.

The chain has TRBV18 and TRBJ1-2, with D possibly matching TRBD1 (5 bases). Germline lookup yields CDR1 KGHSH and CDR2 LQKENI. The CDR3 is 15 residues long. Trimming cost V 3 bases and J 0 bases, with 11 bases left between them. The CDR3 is CASSPRDGPNYGYTF. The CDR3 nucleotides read TGTGCCAGCTCACCCCGGGACGGACCTAACTATGGCTACACCTTC.

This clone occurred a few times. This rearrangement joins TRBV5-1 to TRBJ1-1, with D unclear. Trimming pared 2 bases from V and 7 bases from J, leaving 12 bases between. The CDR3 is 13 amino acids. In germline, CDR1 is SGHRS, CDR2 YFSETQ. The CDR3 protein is CASSFDPTSEAFF. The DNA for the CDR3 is TGCGCCAGCAGCTTCGACCCGACGAGTGAAGCTTTCTTT.